The 16 T cell receptor beta chains in this list originate from one sample, sequenced in a study of OX40 agonist ivuxolimab in advanced cancers. Data came from immunoSEQ multiplex PCR; TCRdb stores just in-frame clones and leaves some out. The repertoire holds approximately 76,000 clones, with about nine tenths as singletons. The specimen comprised CD4+ or CD8+ T cells sorted from blood, sampled in a trial of the OX40 agonist ivuxolimab. Receptors were obtained from an adult with an advanced solid tumor such as melanoma, head and neck, liver or kidney cancer.

The CDR3 DNA reads TGCAGCGTTGGACCCAGGGGGCCCATCTATGGCTACACCTTC. The encoded protein is CSVGPRGPIYGYTF. This chain uses TRBV29-1 with TRBJ1-2, with 8 bases aligning to TRBD1. With 4 bases clipped from V and 4 bases from J, the junction kept 8 bases outside the gene matches. Germline CDR1 and CDR2: SQVTM and ANQGSEA. CDR3 length: 14 residues.

The genes are TRBV9 and TRBJ2-3; TRBD2 aligns across 12 bases. In germline, CDR1 is SGDLS, CDR2 YYNGEE. The CDR3 is 15 amino acids. V lost 4 bases and J lost 3; bases outside the gene matches: 3. The chain's CDR3 is CASSSLAGGTDTQYF. As DNA, the CDR3 is TGTGCCAGCAGCTCTCTAGCGGGGGGGACAGATACGCAGTATTTT.

CDR3 sequence (DNA): TGCGCCAGCAGCGGGGGCGCCTCTAACTATGGCTACACCTTC. Its translation is CASSGGASNYGYTF. This rearrangement joins TRBV5-1 to TRBJ1-2; D is perhaps TRBD1 (6 bases). From germline, CDR1 is SGHRS and CDR2 YFSETQ. The CDR3 runs to 14 residues. Trimming removed 4 bases from V and 0 bases from J, with 10 bases in between.

The J gene is TRBJ1-5, the V gene TRBV2; possible D gene TRBD1, 5 bases. Germline-derived CDR1 and CDR2 are SNHLY and FYNNEI. V lost 3 bases and J 7 bases, leaving 10 bases between the germline ends. This CDR3 has 13 residues. Here the CDR3 DNA reads TGTGCCAGCAGTGACAGGGAGGACCAGCCCCAGCATTTT. This gives the protein CASSDREDQPQHF.

The chain is built from TRBV27 and TRBJ1-2; D not certain. The CDR3 has 12 residues. The V gene lost 4 bases and the J gene lost 5 bases, with 8 bases spanning the gap. Germline V gene sequence: CDR1 MNHEY, CDR2 SMNVEV (reference sequence). CDR3 in amino acids: CASSWYRYGYTF. CDR3 sequence (DNA): TGTGCCAGCAGTTGGTACAGATATGGCTACACCTTC.

The chain employs TRBV5-1 and TRBJ2-1; 9 bases map to TRBD2. Losses at the gene ends were 0 bases for V and 2 bases for J; bases not matched to a gene: 0. CDR3 size: 15 residues. Per germline, CDR1 SGHRS and CDR2 YFSETQ. This chain's CDR3 is CASSLVAGAYNEQFF. DNA of the CDR3: TGCGCCAGCAGCTTGGTAGCGGGGGCCTACAATGAGCAGTTCTTC.

This chain connects TRBV6-1 to TRBJ1-5; 9 bases agree with TRBD1. Germline V gene data show CDR1 as MNHNS and CDR2 as SASEGT. This CDR3 has 15 residues. Trimming removed 5 bases from V and 0 bases from J; junction bases left unmatched: 2. The CDR3 loop is CASSRTGDSNQPQHF. CDR3 sequence (DNA): TGTGCCAGCAGTAGGACAGGGGATAGCAATCAGCCCCAGCATTTT.

This chain joins TRBV10-2 and TRBJ2-1, with D possibly matching TRBD1 (6 bases). CDR3 length equals 11 residues. The V and J ends lost 4 bases and 8 bases respectively, with 6 bases between them. Germline V gives CDR1 WSHSY, CDR2 SAAADI. The CDR3 sequence: CASSGQDEQFF. The DNA for the CDR3 is TGCGCCAGCAGTGGACAGGATGAGCAGTTCTTC.

This clone is a singleton in its sample. The chain has TRBV5-6 and TRBJ1-4; D may be TRBD1 (5 bases). V lost 4 bases, J lost 4 bases, and 14 bases lay in between. The CDR3 runs 15 residues. Germline values: CDR1 SGHDT, CDR2 YYEEEE. CDR3: CASSLVGGGNEKLFF. The CDR3 nucleotides read TGTGCCAGCAGCCTGGTGGGGGGAGGTAATGAAAAACTGTTTTTT.

This chain links TRBV5-1 with TRBJ1-6; D not certain. The CDR3 is 14 amino acids. The germline CDR1 and CDR2 sequences are SGHRS and YFSETQ. V lost 1 base and J lost 7, with 9 bases in between. The CDR3 region is CASSLPVDNSPLHF. The CDR3 DNA sequence: TGCGCCAGCAGCTTGCCGGTCGACAATTCACCCCTCCACTTT.

This clone was found once. This sequence joins TRBV7-8 and TRBJ1-2; D is possibly TRBD1 (6 bases). There are 13 residues in the CDR3. The ends were cut back, 3 bases at V and 8 bases at J, with 13 bases in the middle. From germline, CDR1 is SGHVS and CDR2 FQNEAQ. CDR3 sequence (DNA): TGTGCCAGCAGCTTCACAGGGAAGAGCGGCTACACCTTC. Protein product: CASSFTGKSGYTF.

On this clone: Other DNA sequences within the sample encode an identical CDR3. The chain employs TRBV28 and TRBJ2-4; no firm D call. V was pared by 3 bases and J by 0 bases, with 9 bases between. This CDR3 comprises 15 residues. Germline V gene lookup returns CDR1 MDHEN and CDR2 SYDVKM. CDR3 DNA sequence: TGTGCCAGCAGTTTGGTCGGGCTAGCCAAAAACATTCAGTACTTC. Its protein is CASSLVGLAKNIQYF.

V gene TRBV5-1 combines with J gene TRBJ2-2; D is ambiguous. The CDR3 covers 14 residues. V shed 4 bases and J shed 3 bases, with 10 bases lying between them. CDR1 is SGHRS, CDR2 YFSETQ, per germline. The CDR3 sequence: CASSAIRDTGELFF. DNA of the CDR3: TGCGCCAGCAGCGCAATTAGGGACACCGGGGAGCTGTTTTTT.

The V gene is TRBV28, the J gene TRBJ2-7, with 10 nucleotides matching TRBD1. Germline-derived CDR1 and CDR2 are MDHEN and SYDVKM. This CDR3 has 15 amino acids. Trimming removed 2 bases from V and 6 bases from J; junction bases left unmatched: 7. Here the CDR3 reads CASSLLDRGSVEQYF. Here the CDR3 DNA reads TGTGCCAGCAGTTTACTGGACAGGGGGTCGGTCGAGCAGTACTTC.

This clone was detected only a few times. The chain recombines TRBV27 with TRBJ2-3, with 7 bases lining up with TRBD1. The CDR3 contains 15 residues. The V gene end was trimmed by 8 bases and the J gene end by 6 bases; junction bases not matched to a gene: 14. Per germline, CDR1 MNHEY and CDR2 SMNVEV (reference sequence). CDR3 sequence: CASLKLGQGVDTQYF. In nucleotides, the CDR3 is TGTGCCAGCCTCAAATTAGGGCAGGGGGTGGATACGCAGTATTTT.

This chain uses TRBV2 with TRBJ2-3; tentatively, D is TRBD1 or TRBD2 (6 bases each). The CDR3 runs 16 residues. The ends were cut back, 7 bases at V and 2 bases at J, with 19 bases in the middle. The germline gives CDR1 SNHLY, CDR2 FYNNEI. The CDR3, as DNA: TGTGCCAGCAAGCCGGGGGCAGGGGCCCTCACAGATACGCAGTATTTT. Translating it yields CASKPGAGALTDTQYF.